A single sample gave rise to the 9 T cell receptor beta chains below, sequenced in a study of identical twins. A single record per CDR3 protein comes from TCRdb applying MiXCR to the 5' RACE reads. The repertoire includes under 800,000 distinct CDR3 sequences, 21% of them detected once, and approximately 4.5% sits in the top ten. Another study also made use of these data, one on T cells expressing NK-cell markers.

Sequencing was done on a sample of PBMCs. These receptors all stem from a woman between 18 and 29 years old in good health.

This clonotype showed up just a few times. This chain links TRBV5-1 with TRBJ2-3; possibly TRBD1 or TRBD2 for D (6 bases each). This CDR3 has 16 amino acids. Trimming removed 3 bases from V and 2 bases from J, with 16 bases in between. Germline V lookup: CDR1 SGHRS, CDR2 YFSETQ. The CDR3 here is CASSYALQGLTDTQYF. CDR3 nucleotides: TGCGCCAGCAGCTACGCCCTACAGGGACTCACAGATACGCAGTATTTT.

This chain connects TRBV7-2 to TRBJ2-3; 11 bases map to TRBD2. Germline-derived CDR1 and CDR2 are SGHTA and FQGNSA. CDR3 size: 16 residues. The ends lost 6 bases at V and 3 bases at J; junction bases unmatched: 8. Written as DNA, the CDR3 is TGTGCCAGCAGACCAGAGACTAGCGGGAAGACAGATACGCAGTATTTT. Translation gives CASRPETSGKTDTQYF. Together with reference TRBV7-2 and TRBJ2-3, the CDR3 gives the full variable domain: GAGVSQSPSNKVTEKGKDVELRCDPISGHTALYWYRQSLGQGLEFLIYFQGNSAPDKSGLPSDRFSAERTGGSVSTLTIQRTQQEDSAVYLCASRPETSGKTDTQYFGPGTRLTVL.

The chain employs TRBV12-3 or TRBV12-4 and TRBJ2-5; TRBD1 might be the D (6 bases). V was clipped by 7 bases and J by 4 bases, with 10 bases between them. CDR3 length: 12 residues. The CDR3 is CASTQGGETQYF. The CDR3 coding sequence is TGTGCCAGCACCCAAGGGGGAGAGACCCAGTACTTC.

V and J are TRBV11-2 and TRBJ2-3; D may correspond to TRBD1 or TRBD2 (5 bases each). Germline CDR1 and CDR2: SGHAT and FQNNGV. Trimming shortened V by 4 bases and J by 5 bases, and 10 bases separated the two germline ends. The CDR3 sequence is 13 residues long. Here the CDR3 DNA reads TGTGCCAGCAGCTCGGGACCCAAAGATACGCAGTATTTT. Translating it yields CASSSGPKDTQYF.

For this clonotype: A read error may account for a junction end that differs from germline. The chain combines TRBV7-9 with TRBJ2-7; perhaps TRBD2 as D (6 bases). The CDR3 covers 14 residues. CDR1 SEHNR and CDR2 FQNEAQ come from the germline V gene (reference sequence). CDR3 DNA: TGTGCCAGCAGCGTAGCGGACTACTCCTACGAGCAGTACTTC. This sequence encodes CASSVADYSYEQYF.

This clonotype was counted only a few times. V usage is TRBV13 and J usage is TRBJ2-2; D not certain. The CDR3 has 14 residues. Trimming took 0 bases from V and 5 from J, leaving 7 bases between them. Germline values: CDR1 PRHDT, CDR2 FYEKMQ (reference sequence). CDR3 in amino acids: CASSLGRQTGELFF. CDR3 bases: TGTGCCAGCAGCTTAGGGAGACAAACCGGGGAGCTGTTTTTT.

V usage is TRBV12-3 or TRBV12-4 and J usage is TRBJ2-2; D uncertain. Trimming took 5 bases from V and 8 from J, leaving 15 bases between them. The CDR3 has 14 residues. DNA for the CDR3: TGTGCCAGCAGTATAACTACCGTATCGGGGGAGCTGTTTTTT. Translated, it gives CASSITTVSGELFF.

This clonotype was counted between two and nine times. The chain is built from TRBV12-3 or TRBV12-4 and TRBJ1-5; no definite D call. The CDR3 contains 14 residues. V gave up 3 bases and J gave up 5 bases, with 11 bases separating them. CDR3 amino acids: CASSFGGGHQPQHF. CDR3 coding DNA: TGTGCCAGCAGTTTCGGCGGTGGTCATCAGCCCCAGCATTTT.

The CDR3 protein is CASSFRSARTDTQYF. CDR3 DNA sequence: TGTGCCAGCAGTTTTAGATCGGCCCGCACAGATACGCAGTATTTT. The chain is built from TRBV28 and TRBJ2-3; no reliable D call. The V end lost 3 bases, the J end lost 1 base, and 11 bases lay between the germline ends. The CDR3 is made up of 15 amino acids. Germline lookup yields CDR1 MDHEN and CDR2 SYDVKM.